A single sample is the source of the 11 T cell receptor beta chains below, sequenced in a study of T cells after yellow fever vaccination. TCRdb fed the 5' RACE reads into MiXCR, producing one record per CDR3 protein. The data hold 550,000 or so distinct CDR3 sequences, with under 25% observed a single time. The source was PBMCs, collected 15 days after the yellow fever booster vaccination. These receptors came from a man aged 30 to 39 who received the YFV17D yellow fever vaccine.

V usage is TRBV28 and J usage is TRBJ2-3; a weak D match, TRBD1 (6 bases). Germline V gene sequence: CDR1 MDHEN, CDR2 SYDVKM. The V and J ends lost 4 bases and 5 bases respectively, with 16 bases between them. The CDR3 has 15 residues. CDR3 in amino acids: CASSSPAGAQDTQYF. The CDR3 bases are TGTGCCAGCAGTTCCCCGGCAGGGGCTCAAGATACGCAGTATTTT.

In its sample, this clonotype was seen a few times. The chain couples TRBV7-6 to TRBJ2-3; 9 positions match TRBD2. V trimming: 0 bases; J trimming: 10 bases; junction bases outside the gene matches: 2. CDR3 size: 13 residues. Germline lookup yields CDR1 SGHVS and CDR2 FNYEAQ. CDR3 bases: TGTGCCAGCAGCTTAGCCGGCGGGGGGGCGCAGTATTTT. Amino acid sequence: CASSLAGGGAQYF.

Of note for this clonotype: One junction end does not reproduce the germline sequence, and a read error may be involved. The chain is built from TRBV6-5 and TRBJ2-2; 8 positions match TRBD1. Germline CDR1 and CDR2: MNHEY and SVGAGI. CDR3 length: 16 amino acids. Here the CDR3 reads CASSYSGRGRSGEQFF. The CDR3 region has the DNA TGTGCCAGCAGTTACTCTGGCAGGGGGCGGTCCGGGGAGCAGTTTTTT.

The CDR3 sequence: CASSPGASGTETQYF. The CDR3 coding sequence is TGTGCCAGCAGCCCGGGGGCTAGCGGGACGGAGACCCAGTACTTC. The chain couples TRBV11-3 to TRBJ2-5; the match to TRBD2 covers 9 bases. V dropped 5 bases and J dropped 5; count of bases not matched to a gene: 9. The CDR3 contains 15 residues. The germline V gene has CDR1 SGHNT and CDR2 YENEEA.

The chain is built from TRBV20-1 and TRBJ2-1, with TRBD2 matching 9 bases. The CDR3 length is 16 residues. The germline V gene encodes CDR1 DFQATT and CDR2 SNEGSKA (reference sequence). Trimming cost V 2 bases and J 2 bases; bases outside gene matches: 7. The CDR3 loop is CSARSRGGRAYNEQFF. CDR3 DNA: TGCAGTGCTAGAAGCCGGGGCGGGAGGGCCTACAATGAGCAGTTCTTC.

The CDR3 DNA sequence: TGCAGCGTTGAAGGGGACACCGGTTACGAGCAGTACTTC. Translation gives CSVEGDTGYEQYF. The chain recombines TRBV29-1 with TRBJ2-7, with D possibly matching TRBD1 (6 bases). Trimming pared 1 base from V and 4 bases from J, leaving 11 bases between. CDR3 length: 13 residues. The germline V gene encodes CDR1 SQVTM and CDR2 ANQGSEA.

The CDR3 DNA follows: TGTGCCAGCAGTTCGGGACTAGCGGGAGAAGATACGCAGTATTTT. This translates into CASSSGLAGEDTQYF. The chain recombines TRBV6-5 with TRBJ2-3; TRBD2 matches 14 bases. Germline V gives CDR1 MNHEY, CDR2 SVGAGI. The V and J ends lost 4 bases and 5 bases, in that order; junction bases with no gene match: 2. This CDR3 is 15 amino acids long.

This clonotype was recorded a few times. The chain has TRBV4-3 and TRBJ1-3, with TRBD1 matching 8 bases. Germline V gene sequence: CDR1 LGHNA, CDR2 YSLEER. This CDR3 is built from 18 residues. V shed 3 bases, J shed 2 bases, and the junction held 12 bases outside the gene matches. This CDR3 reads CASSQVGTGFSAGNTIYF. The DNA for the CDR3 is TGCGCCAGCAGCCAGGTCGGGACAGGCTTTTCCGCTGGAAACACCATATATTTT.

This clonotype was counted at least ten times. The chain carries TRBV7-2 and TRBJ1-4; no firm D call. Between the trimmed V and J ends, which lost 1 base and 6 bases, there was a span of 6 bases. Germline V lookup: CDR1 SGHTA, CDR2 FQGNSA. The CDR3 is made up of 13 amino acids. The chain's CDR3 is CASSLEPHEKLFF. The DNA of the CDR3 is TGTGCCAGCAGCTTAGAGCCGCATGAAAAACTGTTTTTT.

The chain recombines TRBV29-1 with TRBJ2-7, with D uncertain. Trimming left V 8 bases short and J 0 bases short, with 14 bases between. The CDR3 covers 13 residues. CDR1 is SQVTM, CDR2 ANQGSEA, per germline. CDR3 region: CSFSGPSSYEQYF. DNA for the CDR3: TGCAGCTTTTCGGGCCCCAGCTCCTACGAGCAGTACTTC.

The rearrangement links TRBV7-6 to TRBJ2-2; 8 nucleotides line up with TRBD1. The germline V gene has CDR1 SGHVS and CDR2 FNYEAQ. J lost 2 bases, V lost 6 bases, and 5 bases had no gene match. The CDR3 is 15 amino acids. CDR3 loop: CASSSSGGNTGELFF. CDR3 in DNA: TGTGCCAGCAGTTCTTCAGGGGGCAACACCGGGGAGCTGTTTTTT.